Described below is a single T cell receptor beta chain sequence and its context. The repertoire was sequenced with immunoSEQ multiplex PCR; TCRdb's copy has only in-frame clones and lacks some. Altogether 200,000 to 250,000 clones are present, roughly 86% being singletons, with the ten largest covering less than 4%. This entry comes from a study of blood T cell repertoires in COVID-19. The V gene's germline CDR1 is MNHEY and CDR2 SMNVEV (reference sequence). V lost 6 bases, J lost 5 bases, and 5 bases stayed unmatched. CDR3 length: 13 residues. This clonotype originated in a woman in her twenties or thirties who had recovered from COVID-19. V gene TRBV27 combines with J gene TRBJ1-1, with TRBD1 matching 8 bases. The sequencing input was peripheral blood. The DNA for the CDR3 is TGTGCCAGCAGCCTTTACAGGGGGACTGAAGCTTTCTTT. This translates into CASSLYRGTEAFF.